This is a list of T cell receptor beta chains from one sample in a study of beta chain features in type 1 diabetes. Generated by immunoSEQ multiplex PCR, the TCRdb table keeps only in-frame clones and is missing some. The table shows roughly 280,000 clones, with roughly a quarter occurring only once. Specimen: naive CD4+ T cells from blood. The receptors originated from a woman under 40 with type 1 diabetes. CDR3s include the opening cysteine and the closing phenylalanine or tryptophan. The D gene is left open where the match is weak. Part of the rows lack a size; the others show once, few, many or a class for expanded clones.

d_gene	abundance	v_gene	j_gene	CDR3nt	CDR3aa
TRBD2	few	TRBV11-3	TRBJ2-1	TGTGCCAGCAGCTTAGATCAGGCTAGCGGGAGACGGAGACATGAGCAGTTCTTC	CASSLDQASGRRRHEQFF
TRBD1	NA	TRBV9	TRBJ1-5	TGTGCCAGCAGCGTAAAAGGTCACAGGGGCGACAATCAGCCCCAGCATTTT	CASSVKGHRGDNQPQHF
TRBD1	few	TRBV5-6	TRBJ1-5	TGTGCCAGCAGCTTGTGGGACAGGATCCGTAGCAATCAGCCCCAGCATTTT	CASSLWDRIRSNQPQHF
NA	NA	TRBV28	TRBJ2-7	TGTGCCAGCAGGGCTCCGGGTAAACTCTACGAGCAGTACTTC	CASRAPGKLYEQYF
TRBD2	few	TRBV5-4	TRBJ2-3	TGTGCCAGCAGCCAACCAGGACTAGCGGGAGGGCCTAGCACAGATACGCAGTATTTT	CASSQPGLAGGPSTDTQYF
NA	NA	TRBV6-1	TRBJ1-2	TGTGCCAGCAGTGAAGAACATTCCGCATATGGCTACACCTTC	CASSEEHSAYGYTF
NA	few	TRBV2	TRBJ2-1	TGTGCCAGCAGTGGGTGGGGCCCGATCGGCAATGAGCAGTTCTTC	CASSGWGPIGNEQFF
TRBD1	few	TRBV19	TRBJ2-3	TGTGCCAGTAGTGAAGACAGGGGTCCTAGCACAGATACGCAGTATTTT	CASSEDRGPSTDTQYF
TRBD1	few	TRBV28	TRBJ1-2	TGTGCCAGCAGTTTAGGGACAGAGGTCTATGGCTACACCTTC	CASSLGTEVYGYTF
TRBD2	NA	TRBV14	TRBJ2-6	TGTGCCAGCAGCCCTCTAGGTAGCGGGAGTTTTGGTGGGGCCAACGTCCTGACTTTC	CASSPLGSGSFGGANVLTF
NA	few	TRBV7-8	TRBJ2-1	TGTGCCAGCAGCTTATTGCGTAATGAGCAGTTCTTC	CASSLLRNEQFF
TRBD2	NA	TRBV29-1	TRBJ2-3	TGCAGCTCCGGGACTAAACTCACAGATACGCAGTATTTT	CSSGTKLTDTQYF
NA	few	TRBV5-4	TRBJ2-7	TGTGCCAGCAGCTTGACTACAGGGTTTGCCTACGAGCAGTACTTC	CASSLTTGFAYEQYF
TRBD1	few	TRBV6-5	TRBJ1-2	TGTGCCAGCAGTTACATGACAGGGGGCTCCTATGGCTACACCTTC	CASSYMTGGSYGYTF
TRBD1	NA	TRBV29-1	TRBJ1-1	TGCAGCGTTGAGGGCCGCACGGACAGGGTCGATGCTTTCTTT	CSVEGRTDRVDAFF
TRBD2	few	TRBV25-1	TRBJ2-2	TGTGCCAGCAGTGCCCGCGGGGGATTCGTCGGGGAGCTGTTTTTT	CASSARGGFVGELFF
NA	few	TRBV11-2	TRBJ2-1	TGTGCCAGCAGCTTAACAATGGGCAGAAACCATGAGCAGTTCTTC	CASSLTMGRNHEQFF
NA	NA	TRBV7-3	TRBJ1-1	TGTGCCAGCAGCTTAATGCCAGGGGAAGCTTTCTTT	CASSLMPGEAFF
NA	few	TRBV9	TRBJ2-1	TGTGCCAGCAGCGGCGGACAAGGAAGCTCCTACAATGAGCAGTTCTTC	CASSGGQGSSYNEQFF
NA	few	TRBV7-6	TRBJ2-5	TGTGCCAGCAGCCGGGACTACCAAGAGACCCAGTACTTC	CASSRDYQETQYF
TRBD2	few	TRBV30	TRBJ2-5	TGTGCCTGGAGGCCACTAGCGGGAGGGCAAGAGACCCAGTACTTC	CAWRPLAGGQETQYF
TRBD2	NA	TRBV14	TRBJ2-5	TGTGCCAGCAGCCAAGAGCTAGCGGGAGGGGAGACCCAGTACTTC	CASSQELAGGETQYF
NA	few	TRBV4-1	TRBJ2-2	TGCGCCAGCAGCCATCGGGTTAACACCGGGGAGCTGTTTTTT	CASSHRVNTGELFF
NA	few	TRBV5-4	TRBJ1-5	TGTGCCAGCAGCCTCAACAGTAATCAGCCCCAGCATTTT	CASSLNSNQPQHF
NA	few	TRBV29-1	TRBJ2-2	TGCAGCGTTGTGAGGGTGAACACCGGGGAGCTGTTTTTT	CSVVRVNTGELFF
TRBD2	NA	TRBV7-9	TRBJ2-1	TGTGCCAGCAGCCCAACTAGCGGGACACGCAATGAGCAGTTCTTC	CASSPTSGTRNEQFF
NA	few	TRBV4-1	TRBJ2-4	TGCGCCAGCAGCCAAGACTCCGCCAAAAACATTCAGTACTTC	CASSQDSAKNIQYF
NA	NA	TRBV4-1	TRBJ2-7	TGCGCCAGCAGCCAAGTGCCCGGGGATTCTGTCGAGCAGTACTTC	CASSQVPGDSVEQYF
NA	NA	TRBV18	TRBJ2-3	TGTGCCAGCTCATCTAGACAGACCAATACGCAGTATTTT	CASSSRQTNTQYF
NA	NA	TRBV11-2	TRBJ2-5	TGTGCCAGCAGCTTAGGGGCCAAGGAGACCCAGTACTTC	CASSLGAKETQYF
TRBD1	NA	TRBV30	TRBJ1-1	TGTGCCTGCAGGGGGACGAACACTGAAGCTTTCTTT	CACRGTNTEAFF
TRBD2	NA	TRBV11-2	TRBJ2-2	TGTGCCAGCAGCTTGGCGGGGGGAAATACCGGGGAGCTGTTTTTT	CASSLAGGNTGELFF
TRBD1	NA	TRBV9	TRBJ1-2	TGTGCCAGCAGCCCAGCGACAGGGCCCTATGGCTACACCTTC	CASSPATGPYGYTF
NA	few	TRBV14	TRBJ1-3	TGTGCCAGCAGCCAAGGTCTCAGCTCTGGAAACACCATATATTTT	CASSQGLSSGNTIYF
NA	NA	TRBV4-1	TRBJ2-1	TGCGCCAGCAGCCAAATGGGGGGGCTCTACAATGAGCAGTTCTTC	CASSQMGGLYNEQFF
NA	NA	TRBV4-1	TRBJ1-5	TGCGCCAGCAGCCAAGATTCCGGGAGTGGGCCCCAGCATTTT	CASSQDSGSGPQHF
TRBD2	NA	TRBV11-3	TRBJ2-1	TGTGCCAGCAGCTTAGCCGGGACTAGCGGGACTAATGAGCAGTTCTTC	CASSLAGTSGTNEQFF
NA	NA	TRBV29-1	TRBJ1-1	TGCAGCGCGAAACCAGGGCGAAGGGCTGAAGCTTTCTTT	CSAKPGRRAEAFF
TRBD2	NA	TRBV7-3	TRBJ2-7	TGTGCCAGCAGTCGGACTAGCGGGACGCTCTCCGAGCAGTACTTC	CASSRTSGTLSEQYF
TRBD1	NA	TRBV28	TRBJ2-5	TGTGCCACAACGGGACAGGGGGCTGTTGAGACCCAGTACTTC	CATTGQGAVETQYF
NA	NA	TRBV4-1	TRBJ2-1	TGCGCCAGCAGCCAAGATCCCCGACAGGCGTACAATGAGCAGTTCTTC	CASSQDPRQAYNEQFF
NA	NA	TRBV27	TRBJ2-5	TGTGCCAGCAGTTTATCCCCTCAGGGGAGAGAGACCCAGTACTTC	CASSLSPQGRETQYF
TRBD1	NA	TRBV2	TRBJ2-3	TGTGCCAGCACCCAACAGGGGGCGAGGACAGATACGCAGTATTTT	CASTQQGARTDTQYF
TRBD1	NA	TRBV28	TRBJ1-4	TGTGCCAGCAGGCGCCGGGACAGGGGTAATGAAAAACTGTTTTTT	CASRRRDRGNEKLFF
TRBD1	few	TRBV28	TRBJ1-2	TGTGCCAGCAGTGACCTCACAGGGGACTATGGCTACACCTTC	CASSDLTGDYGYTF
TRBD2	NA	TRBV6-1	TRBJ2-3	TGTGCCAGCAGTGAGGGACTAGCTACAACTATCGTCACAGATACGCAGTATTTT	CASSEGLATTIVTDTQYF
NA	few	TRBV19	TRBJ1-1	TGTGCCAGTAGTACCTCTCGCGGGCTCAACACTGAAGCTTTCTTT	CASSTSRGLNTEAFF
TRBD2	few	TRBV4-2	TRBJ2-7	TGTGCCAGCAGCCAAGGGGAGACTAGCGGGAGGTCAGGAGAGCAGTACTTC	CASSQGETSGRSGEQYF
TRBD2	few	TRBV23-1	TRBJ2-3	TGCGCCAGCAGTCATGAGGGCGGGCTAGCGGCTGATACGCAGTATTTT	CASSHEGGLAADTQYF
NA	NA	TRBV7-8	TRBJ1-1	TGTGCCAGCACCCCGTGGAGGCAGAATATTGAAGCTTTCTTT	CASTPWRQNIEAFF
TRBD1	NA	TRBV29-1	TRBJ1-1	TGCAGCGGAGAAGGGACAGGGGGTATGAACACTGAAGCTTTCTTT	CSGEGTGGMNTEAFF
TRBD2	few	TRBV5-1	TRBJ2-3	TGCGCCAGCAGCCACGGACTAGCGGTTAGCACAGATACGCAGTATTTT	CASSHGLAVSTDTQYF
NA	NA	TRBV20-1	TRBJ2-7	TGCAGTGTAAAGAGGTCCTACGAGCAGTACTTC	CSVKRSYEQYF
NA	few	TRBV5-4	TRBJ2-5	TGTGCCAGCAGCGAATCTACAGGGCAAGAGACCCAGTACTTC	CASSESTGQETQYF
NA	NA	TRBV5-1	TRBJ2-5	TGCGCCACGGCCCAGGGTTACCAAGAGACCCAGTACTTC	CATAQGYQETQYF
NA	NA	TRBV14	TRBJ1-2	TGTGCCAGCAGCCCGAGTTTCAGGCTTGGCTACACCTTC	CASSPSFRLGYTF
NA	NA	TRBV29-1	TRBJ2-1	TGCAGCGTTGAAGACAGCGGGAATGAGCAGTTCTTC	CSVEDSGNEQFF